The entry below describes one T cell receptor beta chain. Authors' processing steps: Estimation of nucleated cell counts relied on the amplification of reference gene primers. Profiled with immunoSEQ multiplex PCR; TCRdb holds only in-frame clones, not every one. V, J and clone size are taken as reported in that table, and D and trimming were inferred from the DNA itself. The table includes approximately 180,000 clones, 80% to 90% detected once. The record originates from a study of blood T cell repertoires in COVID-19. Looking at the study overall: Specimens from acute and convalescent COVID-19 originated in the United States, Italy and Spain. From T cells, B-cell-depleted T cells, or PBMCs came the material, which was cDNA or gDNA.

The CDR3 is made up of 15 amino acids. With 6 bases clipped from V and 4 bases from J, the junction kept 5 bases outside the gene matches. Germline CDR1 MDHEN, CDR2 SYDVKM. Material: peripheral blood. This clonotype was obtained from a man aged 55-75 years with acute or convalescent COVID-19. The genes are TRBV28 and TRBJ2-2; 10 positions match TRBD1. In DNA, the CDR3 is TGTGCCAGCAGACCTCGGACAGGGGGCACCGGGGAGCTGTTTTTT. Translating gives CASRPRTGGTGELFF.